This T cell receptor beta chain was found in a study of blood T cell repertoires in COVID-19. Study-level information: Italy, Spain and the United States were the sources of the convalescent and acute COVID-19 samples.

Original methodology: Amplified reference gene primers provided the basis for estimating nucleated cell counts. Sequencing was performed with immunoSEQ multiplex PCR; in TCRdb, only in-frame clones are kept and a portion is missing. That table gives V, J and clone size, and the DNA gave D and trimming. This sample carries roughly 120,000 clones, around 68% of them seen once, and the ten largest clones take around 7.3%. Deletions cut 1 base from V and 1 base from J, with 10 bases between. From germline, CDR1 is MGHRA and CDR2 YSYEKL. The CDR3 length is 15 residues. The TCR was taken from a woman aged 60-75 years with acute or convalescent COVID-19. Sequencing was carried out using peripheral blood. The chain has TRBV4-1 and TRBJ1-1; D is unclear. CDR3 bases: TGCGCCAGCAGCCAAGTTGTCGCAGGGAACACTGAAGCTTTCTTT. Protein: CASSQVVAGNTEAFF.